A selection of T cell receptor beta chains follows, all from one sample in a study of shared clonotypes between healthy human individuals. Sequencing was performed with immunoSEQ multiplex PCR; in TCRdb, only in-frame clones are kept and a portion is missing. The sample contains more than 850,000 clones, 78% of which appear only once. The sequencing input was memory CD4+ T cells from PBMCs. These receptors came from a man aged 18 to 35 in good health. Some clones in this sample may be carry-over from other donors' samples. CDR3s include the opening cysteine and the closing phenylalanine or tryptophan. The order of the fields is CDR3 protein, CDR3 DNA, V gene, D gene, clone size, J gene. D genes are given only for firm matches. Not every row has a clone size; where given, it reads once, few, many or a size class.

cdr3_aa: CASSLTQGTIYEQYF
cdr3_nt: TGTGCCAGCAGTTTAACCCAGGGAACGATCTACGAGCAGTACTTC
v_call: TRBV28
d_call: .
clone_size: .
j_call: TRBJ2-7

cdr3_aa: CASSYLERYGYTF
cdr3_nt: TGTGCCAGCAGCTACCTCGAACGGTATGGCTACACCTTC
v_call: TRBV7-2
d_call: .
clone_size: .
j_call: TRBJ1-2

cdr3_aa: CASSLAPGGNYEQYF
cdr3_nt: TGTGCCAGCAGCTTAGCCCCAGGTGGGAACTACGAGCAGTACTTC
v_call: TRBV7-8
d_call: .
clone_size: .
j_call: TRBJ2-7

cdr3_aa: CASSQEGGSQETQYF
cdr3_nt: TGCGCCAGCAGCCAAGAGGGTGGGTCCCAAGAGACCCAGTACTTC
v_call: TRBV4-1
d_call: .
clone_size: .
j_call: TRBJ2-5

cdr3_aa: CASSVDRVSYEQYF
cdr3_nt: TGCGCCAGCAGCGTGGACAGGGTCTCCTACGAGCAGTACTTC
v_call: TRBV5-1
d_call: TRBD1
clone_size: .
j_call: TRBJ2-7

cdr3_aa: CATSPRQGMTGELFF
cdr3_nt: TGTGCCACCAGCCCCCGACAGGGGATGACCGGGGAGCTGTTTTTT
v_call: TRBV15
d_call: TRBD1
clone_size: .
j_call: TRBJ2-2

cdr3_aa: CASSQGGTKQETQYF
cdr3_nt: TGCGCCAGCAGCCAAGGTGGGACAAAGCAAGAGACCCAGTACTTC
v_call: TRBV4-1
d_call: .
clone_size: once
j_call: TRBJ2-5

cdr3_aa: CASSFGREQPQHF
cdr3_nt: TGTGCCAGCAGCTTCGGCAGGGAACAGCCCCAGCATTTT
v_call: TRBV7-8
d_call: .
clone_size: .
j_call: TRBJ1-5

cdr3_aa: CASSREGQDPYGYTF
cdr3_nt: TGTGCCAGCAGTCGAGAAGGACAGGATCCTTATGGCTACACCTTC
v_call: TRBV6-1
d_call: TRBD1
clone_size: .
j_call: TRBJ1-2

cdr3_aa: CASSLGHYEQYF
cdr3_nt: TGCGCCAGCAGCTTGGGCCACTACGAGCAGTACTTC
v_call: TRBV5-1
d_call: .
clone_size: .
j_call: TRBJ2-7

cdr3_aa: CASSVVPGENGNTIYF
cdr3_nt: TGTGCCAGCAGCGTAGTTCCAGGGGAAAATGGAAACACCATATATTTT
v_call: TRBV9
d_call: .
clone_size: .
j_call: TRBJ1-3

cdr3_aa: CASSLVGTGSYNEQFF
cdr3_nt: TGTGCCAGCAGCTTAGTAGGGACAGGGTCCTACAATGAGCAGTTCTTC
v_call: TRBV7-3
d_call: TRBD1
clone_size: .
j_call: TRBJ2-1

cdr3_aa: CASSLVQGAHTIYF
cdr3_nt: TGTGCCAGCAGCTTAGTGCAGGGGGCGCACACCATATATTTT
v_call: TRBV11-2
d_call: TRBD1
clone_size: .
j_call: TRBJ1-3

cdr3_aa: CASSGPGTLGNTIYF
cdr3_nt: TGTGCCAGCAGCGGACCCGGGACTTTGGGGAACACCATATATTTT
v_call: TRBV5-6
d_call: .
clone_size: .
j_call: TRBJ1-3

cdr3_aa: CAISGTRDGYTF
cdr3_nt: TGTGCCATCAGCGGAACGCGGGATGGCTACACCTTC
v_call: TRBV10-3
d_call: .
clone_size: .
j_call: TRBJ1-2

cdr3_aa: CASSFTGAPGTEAFF
cdr3_nt: TGCGCCAGCAGCTTTACTGGGGCCCCGGGGACTGAAGCTTTCTTT
v_call: TRBV5-1
d_call: .
clone_size: .
j_call: TRBJ1-1

cdr3_aa: CASTLSRGQNEQFF
cdr3_nt: TGTGCCAGCACTCTCAGCAGGGGGCAGAATGAGCAGTTCTTC
v_call: TRBV6-1
d_call: TRBD1
clone_size: .
j_call: TRBJ2-1

cdr3_aa: CASSPPGTSVYNEQFF
cdr3_nt: TGTGCCAGCAGCCCCCCCGGGACTAGCGTCTACAATGAGCAGTTCTTC
v_call: TRBV7-8
d_call: TRBD2
clone_size: .
j_call: TRBJ2-1

cdr3_aa: CASSLTYGKKETQYF
cdr3_nt: TGTGCCAGCAGCTTGACCTACGGAAAAAAAGAGACCCAGTACTTC
v_call: TRBV7-9
d_call: .
clone_size: few
j_call: TRBJ2-5

cdr3_aa: CASSQARGGQEQFF
cdr3_nt: TGCGCCAGCAGCCAAGCTCGTGGGGGGCAGGAGCAGTTCTTC
v_call: TRBV4-3
d_call: .
clone_size: .
j_call: TRBJ2-1

cdr3_aa: CASRTSEGSNIQYF
cdr3_nt: TGTGCCAGCAGGACCTCTGAGGGATCAAACATTCAGTACTTC
v_call: TRBV7-8
d_call: .
clone_size: .
j_call: TRBJ2-4

cdr3_aa: CASSLANDQPQHF
cdr3_nt: TGCGCCAGCAGCTTGGCCAATGATCAGCCCCAGCATTTT
v_call: TRBV5-1
d_call: .
clone_size: .
j_call: TRBJ1-5

cdr3_aa: CASSFIGTGAEKLFF
cdr3_nt: TGTGCCAGCAGTTTTATAGGGACAGGGGCTGAAAAACTGTTTTTT
v_call: TRBV28
d_call: TRBD1
clone_size: .
j_call: TRBJ1-4

cdr3_aa: CASFSMGDTEAFF
cdr3_nt: TGTGCCAGCTTCTCGATGGGGGACACTGAAGCTTTCTTT
v_call: TRBV28
d_call: .
clone_size: .
j_call: TRBJ1-1

cdr3_aa: CASSKGGLELFF
cdr3_nt: TGTGCCAGCTCAAAGGGGGGCTTGGAGCTGTTTTTT
v_call: TRBV27
d_call: .
clone_size: .
j_call: TRBJ2-2

cdr3_aa: CASSVGGSGTDTQYF
cdr3_nt: TGTGCCAGCAGCGTAGGGGGCTCCGGCACAGATACGCAGTATTTT
v_call: TRBV9
d_call: .
clone_size: .
j_call: TRBJ2-3